Described below is a single T cell receptor beta chain sequence and its context. What it recognizes is unknown. This record belongs to a study of T cells in narcolepsy. About the study: Healthy controls were enrolled alongside patients with narcolepsy type 1 or type 2.

V was cut by 6 bases and J by 8 bases, with 14 bases left in between. The CDR3 length is 13 residues. Looked up from germline, CDR1 is MNHEY and CDR2 is SMNVEV (reference sequence). Clones were read by immunoSEQ multiplex PCR, and TCRdb kept only the in-frame ones, dropping some. The sample records 20,000 to 30,000 clones, about 80% being singletons. The study, taken as a whole, reports: Autoreactive clone sequences were missing from some blood memory CD4+ repertoires. Blood of same and different patients, but not healthy controls, reportedly held recurring autoreactive clonotypes. HCRT-specific and TRIB2-specific autoreactive clonotypes appeared among same-patient CSF and blood CD4+ clonotypes.

The TCR sequence derives from a human donor with narcolepsy. Sequenced: CD45RA- memory CD4+ T cells from PBMCs. The chain has TRBV27 and TRBJ2-4; unclear D gene. CDR3 DNA: TGTGCCAGCAGGCTGCCGGGCGCGCACATTCAGTACTTC. This codes for CASRLPGAHIQYF.